This TCR beta chain was documented in a study of human T cells and chemical hapten exposure. Time point denoted: pre-sensitization, week 0. Sample treatment: therapeutic diphenylcyclopropenone sensitization with weekly scalp DPC. Study findings and constraints: No change in TCRs above 1 in 1000 frequency was produced by DPC sensitization.

Germline loops: CDR1 SQVTM, CDR2 ANQGSEA. The length of the CDR3 is 17 residues. V lost 0 bases to trimming and J lost 0 bases, with 15 bases between them. TCRdb called the RACE reads again in MiXCR, with one record for every CDR3 protein. The sample lists tens of thousands of distinct CDR3 sequences, approximately 10% occurring once. This clonotype has at least ten counts. Antigen: not known. The source of this sequence is a woman between 50 and 59 years old with alopecia areata. Some clones in this sample may be carry-over from other donors' samples. The rearrangement joins TRBV29-1 to TRBJ2-1; possible D gene TRBD2, 6 bases. This specimen was whole blood, taken in connection with sensitization to the hapten diphenylcyclopropenone (DPC). CDR3 sequence reads: CSVEDLTGTFSYNEQFF. DNA for the CDR3: TGCAGCGTTGAAGACCTGACCGGGACTTTCTCCTACAATGAGCAGTTCTTC.